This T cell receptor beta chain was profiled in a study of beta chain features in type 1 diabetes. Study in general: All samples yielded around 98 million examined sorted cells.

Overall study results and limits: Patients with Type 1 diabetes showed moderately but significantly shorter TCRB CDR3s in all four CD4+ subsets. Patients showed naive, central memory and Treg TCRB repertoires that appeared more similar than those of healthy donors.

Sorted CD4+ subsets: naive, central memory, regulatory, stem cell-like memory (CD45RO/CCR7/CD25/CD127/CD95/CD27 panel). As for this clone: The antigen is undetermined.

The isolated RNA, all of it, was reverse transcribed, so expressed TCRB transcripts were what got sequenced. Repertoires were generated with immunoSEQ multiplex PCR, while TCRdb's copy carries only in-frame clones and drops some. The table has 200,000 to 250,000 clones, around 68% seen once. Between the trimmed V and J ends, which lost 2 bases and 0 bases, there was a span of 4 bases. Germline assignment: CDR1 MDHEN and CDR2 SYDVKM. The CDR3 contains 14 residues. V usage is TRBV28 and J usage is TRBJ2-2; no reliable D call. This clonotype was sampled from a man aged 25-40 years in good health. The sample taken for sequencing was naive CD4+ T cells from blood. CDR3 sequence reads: CASSLLANTGELFF. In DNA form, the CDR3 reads TGTGCCAGCAGTTTACTAGCGAACACCGGGGAGCTGTTTTTT.